This TCR beta chain was captured in a study of T cell responses to AZD1222 COVID-19 vaccine (dated by TCRdb to about 2021). Concerning the study at large: TCR sequencing was performed for 230 to 250 trial participants, of whom about 200 were given two doses of AZD1222 and some 25 were given two doses of MenACWY control vaccine. Trial participants were enrolled by age into subgroups of 18-55, 56-69 and 70-plus years, and around 140, 26 and 57 TCR-sequenced participants, respectively, were included in these subgroups.

Reading the label with the study, this specimen's time point is: about 28 days (+/-7) after the second vaccine dose. AZD1222 recipients whose second dose came at about 4 weeks and those whose second dose came at about 12 weeks were combined into one group, since spike-specific TCR depth and breadth did not differ between the two schedules. Vaccinee samples were obtained from the UK trials COV001 and COV002, which included a single-blind randomized controlled phase 2/3 trial of AZD1222 (ChAdOx1 nCoV-19) in healthy adults. For TCRbeta chain sequencing, PBMC samples were collected from trial participants at day 0 and at day 28 after the second dose. The paper as a whole reports these results and caveats: The 56-69-year group was small, and its depth increase did not reach significance, likely because of low power. The whole spike protein was spanned by vaccine-associated CD4 TCRs, and dominant responses were seen in regions 160-218 and 743-854. Conclusions about previously exposed vaccinees are limited because only a handful of AZD1222 recipients were SARS-CoV-2 seropositive at baseline. Reportedly, close to half of the unique spike-specific TCRs recognized epitopes lying outside the regions that are mutated in the B.1.351 and B.1.1.7 variants. Most participants were white British and females outnumbered males, and the authors suggested that clonal diversity may have been underestimated. Because no day 14 peak-response samples were available, the repertoires could be characterized only after the peak T cell response. Spike-specific TCR breadth and depth rose significantly after two AZD1222 doses compared with day 0 and with MenACWY recipients.

The CDR3 regions of human TCRbeta chains were subjected to immunosequencing. Per the source publication's procedure: Repertoire TCRs were checked for matches against a reference library of SARS-CoV-2-specific TCRs that had been generated using the MIRA antigen-specificity platform. Breadth meant the fraction of unique TCRs that were SARS-CoV-2-associated, whereas depth meant the fraction of total T cells that were SARS-CoV-2-associated. Using the MIRA data, each spike-specific TCR was assigned both to the spike region to which the TCR was reactive and to a CD4 or CD8 class. Log10-transformed breadth and depth values were compared by one-way ANOVA with Sidak's multiple comparisons tests. Imported from immuneACCESS, the table was reduced by TCRdb to in-frame sequences with V and J called. These copies leave out some clones; in studies compared against another copy, an unresolved V gene accounts for under half, and the cause of the remainder is not known. The DNA was the basis for D and trimming; V, J and clone size are from that table. For this sample the table gives under 150,000 clones, of which 75% to 95% were detected only once. Of the sample, 1.5% to 2% falls within the top ten clones.

In regard to this clone: The antigen it binds to is not known. No much larger clone is present one base from it, and per-base qualities are unavailable.

This material consisted of peripheral blood, taken 28 days after the second AZD1222 dose. This TCR was recovered from an adult who received the AZD1222 COVID-19 vaccine.

The CDR3 protein: CASSLVTGAWNEQFF. The DNA is as follows: TGTGCCAGCAGCTTGGTGACAGGGGCTTGGAATGAGCAGTTCTTC. The chain employs TRBV5-5 and TRBJ2-1; 8 junctional bases match TRBD1. The germline V gene (reference sequence) yields SGHKS for CDR1 and YYEKEE for CDR2. The junction shows trimming of 0 bases on V and 7 bases on J, and the gene matches do not reach 6 bases of it. Spanning cysteine to phenylalanine, the CDR3 consists of 15 amino acids. Of the read, only the CDR3 DNA is kept; its 45 bases are in frame from base 1.